This TCR beta chain was captured by sequencing in a study of cytomegalovirus exposure and HLA in healthy donors. Whole-study results and caveats: Owing to their indistinguishability, certain V segments, notably TRBV6-2 and TRBV6-3, were excluded. The study put some 160 TCR beta chains on its list as cytomegalovirus-associated. Later genetic work tied a missense DCLRE1C variant to beta-chain V and J trimming.

The PCR contained 60 Vbeta and 13 Jbeta primers. Sequencing was performed with immunoSEQ multiplex PCR; in TCRdb, only in-frame clones are kept and a portion is missing. The data contain around 220,000 clones, about 70% of them singletons. Note on this clone: Its antigen is unknown.

The germline V and J ends were trimmed by 5 bases and 2 bases, with 9 bases remaining between them. Germline lookup yields CDR1 GTSNPN and CDR2 SVGIG (reference sequence). The length of the CDR3 is 13 residues. V is TRBV30 and J is TRBJ2-2; D call uncertain. The sequenced sample was PBMCs. The receptor's source is a woman aged 25 to 45 in good health and CMV-seronegative. The CDR3 sequence: CAWDLGNTGELFF. The CDR3 DNA is TGTGCCTGGGATTTGGGCAACACCGGGGAGCTGTTTTTT.